What follows are 20 T cell receptor beta chains derived from one specimen sequenced in a study of cytomegalovirus exposure and HLA in healthy donors. PCR primers comprised 60 Vbeta and 13 Jbeta primers. Assay used: immunoSEQ multiplex PCR; TCRdb lists only in-frame clones, some missing. In the table there are under 200,000 clones, less than 90% of which are singletons. The sequencing sample was made of PBMCs. The source is a man aged 25-40 years in good health and CMV-seronegative.

The V and J genes are TRBV18 and TRBJ2-7; D not certain. The germline V gene has CDR1 KGHSH and CDR2 LQKENI. V was pared by 0 bases and J by 4 bases, with 10 bases between. This CDR3 has 14 residues. The CDR3 protein is CASSPPQTLYEQYF. CDR3 nucleotides: TGTGCCAGCTCACCACCACAGACCCTGTACGAGCAGTACTTC.

The rearrangement uses TRBV7-3 and TRBJ2-1, with D perhaps matching TRBD2 (5 bases). CDR1 SGHTA and CDR2 FQGTGA come from the germline V gene. V was cut by 2 bases and J by 9 bases, with 17 bases left in between. This CDR3 comprises 15 residues. CDR3 region: CASSLEAYGDGEQFF. In DNA form, the CDR3 reads TGTGCCAGCAGCTTAGAGGCGTACGGGGATGGTGAGCAGTTCTTC.

In this sample, this clone turned up a few times. The chain recombines TRBV5-5 with TRBJ1-2; 12 bases are a match to TRBD1. V gave up 4 bases and J gave up 14 bases; unmatched junction bases: 15. Germline V gene data show CDR1 as SGHKS and CDR2 as YYEKEE (reference sequence). The CDR3 runs 15 residues. CDR3 in DNA: TGTGCCAGCAGCCTATGGGACAGGGGGCTGTTAGGTGATACCTTC. This codes for CASSLWDRGLLGDTF.

This chain uses TRBV10-3 with TRBJ2-5; TRBD1 matches 7 bases. The CDR3 runs to 16 residues. V lost 4 bases to trimming and J lost 5 bases; unmatched junction nucleotides: 13. Per germline, CDR1 ENHRY and CDR2 SYGVKD. The CDR3 loop reads CAISASMDRFEETQYF. CDR3 nucleotide sequence: TGTGCCATCAGTGCCTCAATGGACAGGTTTGAGGAGACCCAGTACTTC.

The DNA of the CDR3 is TGTGCCAGCAGCTTAATACTAGCGGGAGGAGGAGAGACCCAGTACTTC. It encodes CASSLILAGGGETQYF. The chain couples TRBV11-3 to TRBJ2-5, with 12 bases matching TRBD2. V lost 2 bases, J lost 4 bases, and 5 bases stayed unmatched. This CDR3 spans 16 amino acids. Germline values: CDR1 SGHNT, CDR2 YENEEA.

In this sample, this clone turned up once. This sequence joins TRBV6-1 and TRBJ1-5, with 7 bases aligning to TRBD1. Germline V CDR1 and CDR2: MNHNS, SASEGT. CDR3 size: 13 residues. Losses at the gene ends were 4 bases for V and 6 bases for J; bases not matched to a gene: 3. In nucleotides, the CDR3 is TGTGCCAGCAGTGTAGCAGGGGGTCAGCCCCAGCATTTT. Its protein is CASSVAGGQPQHF.

The V and J genes are TRBV7-2 and TRBJ2-2; no clear D. With 5 bases removed from V and 1 base from J, the gap between germline ends came to 8 bases. Germline CDR1 and CDR2: SGHTA and FQGNSA. This CDR3 contains 14 residues. CDR3 DNA sequence: TGTGCCAGCAGCCCCCCCAGGAACACCGGGGAGCTGTTTTTT. It encodes CASSPPRNTGELFF.

This clone was observed a few times. The CDR3 spells CASSLTGYEQFF. The CDR3 DNA reads TGCGCCAGCAGCTTGACAGGTTATGAGCAGTTCTTC. This rearrangement joins TRBV5-1 to TRBJ2-1, with a weak D call TRBD1 (5 bases). Germline V gives CDR1 SGHRS, CDR2 YFSETQ. V dropped 1 base and J dropped 8 bases, with 7 bases sitting between them. This CDR3 has 12 amino acids. Filled out from reference TRBV5-1 and TRBJ2-1, the complete variable domain reads KAGVTQTPRYLIKTRGQQVTLSCSPISGHRSVSWYQQTPGQGLQFLFEYFSETQRNKGNFPGRFSGRQFSNSRSEMNVSTLELGDSALYLCASSLTGYEQFFGPGTRLTVL.

The chain links TRBV7-3 to TRBJ1-1; tentative D call: TRBD1 (5 bases). Per germline, CDR1 SGHTA and CDR2 FQGTGA. Trimming cost V 4 bases and J 1 base, with 10 bases left between them. The length of the CDR3 is 14 residues. CDR3 DNA: TGTGCCAGCAGCTCCATGGGGGGGAACACTGAAGCTTTCTTT. Encoded protein: CASSSMGGNTEAFF.

J is TRBJ2-7 and V is TRBV2; 9 bases are shared with TRBD2. Germline V gene sequence: CDR1 SNHLY, CDR2 FYNNEI. J was trimmed by 1 base and V by 6 bases; bases with no gene match: 10. The CDR3 loop spans 16 amino acids. This CDR3 is CASRDSPGLASYEQYF. CDR3 coding DNA: TGTGCCAGCAGAGATAGCCCGGGACTAGCATCCTACGAGCAGTACTTC.

The genes are TRBV6-5 and TRBJ1-5, with D tentatively TRBD1 (5 bases). Germline lookup yields CDR1 MNHEY and CDR2 SVGAGI. The V gene lost 6 bases and the J gene lost 5 bases, with 11 bases spanning the gap. CDR3 length equals 13 residues. The DNA for the CDR3 is TGTGCCAGCAGAAGCGACAGTTATCAGCCCCAGCATTTT. It specifies CASRSDSYQPQHF.

V and J are TRBV4-1 and TRBJ1-2, with 7 positions matching TRBD1. CDR3 length: 16 amino acids. V dropped 8 bases and J dropped 4; count of bases not matched to a gene: 16. Germline loops: CDR1 MGHRA, CDR2 YSYEKL. In DNA form, the CDR3 reads TGCGCCAGCGGTCCGGAGCGACAGGGTAGTGTCTATGGCTACACCTTC. It is translated as CASGPERQGSVYGYTF.

The DNA for the CDR3 is TGTGCCAGCAGTTACTCGGTAGCTACCGGGGAGCTGTTTTTT. Amino acid sequence: CASSYSVATGELFF. The gene calls are TRBV6-5 and TRBJ2-2; D ambiguous. CDR1 and CDR2 from the germline V gene are MNHEY and SVGAGI. Trimming stripped 0 bases from V and 5 bases from J, with 7 bases between. The CDR3 is 14 residues long.

With respect to this clone: Compared with germline, one end of the junction differs, possibly owing to a read error. V and J are TRBV7-9 and TRBJ2-7, with D possibly matching TRBD1 (5 bases). This CDR3 comprises 11 residues. Germline V gives CDR1 SEHNR, CDR2 FQNEAQ (reference sequence). The CDR3 here is CSSSPGLEQYF. CDR3 nucleotides: TGTTCCAGCAGTCCAGGGTTAGAGCAGTACTTC. The full variable domain, its missing parts supplied by reference TRBV7-9 and TRBJ2-7, is DTGVSQNPRHKITKRGQNVTFRCDPISEHNRLYWYRQTLGQGPEFLTYFQNEAQLEKSRLLSDRFSAERPKGSFSTLEIQRTEQGDSAMYLCSSSPGLEQYFGPGTRLTVT.

The chain carries TRBV11-3 and TRBJ2-2; 12 bases line up with TRBD1. Germline V gives CDR1 SGHNT, CDR2 YENEEA. CDR3 size: 16 residues. V gave up 2 bases and J gave up 6 bases; unmatched junction bases: 4. The CDR3 loop reads CASSLMGQGAPGELFF. The CDR3 nucleotides are TGTGCCAGCAGCTTAATGGGACAGGGGGCCCCCGGGGAGCTGTTTTTT.

V and J are TRBV20-1 and TRBJ1-5; possibly TRBD1 for D (5 bases). There are 11 residues in the CDR3. The germline V and J ends were trimmed by 5 bases and 9 bases, with 11 bases remaining between them. Germline V gene sequence: CDR1 DFQATT, CDR2 SNEGSKA (reference sequence). CDR3 in amino acids: CSAGLGRPQHF. In DNA, the CDR3 is TGCAGTGCTGGGCTGGGGCGGCCCCAGCATTTT.

Only one count was recorded for this clone. DNA for the CDR3: TGTGCCACCAGCAGAGCCGGGGGGATCGAGCAGTACTTC. It translates to CATSRAGGIEQYF. This chain joins TRBV15 and TRBJ2-7; 7 nucleotides agree with TRBD2. CDR1 LNHNV and CDR2 YYDKDF come from the germline V gene (reference sequence). The CDR3 length is 13 residues. V trimming: 1 base; J trimming: 6 bases; junction bases outside the gene matches: 3.

This sequence joins TRBV11-2 and TRBJ2-7; TRBD2 is a possible D gene (6 bases). The CDR3 contains 14 residues. V was shortened by 6 bases and J by 0 bases, with 12 bases between the two germline ends. Germline CDR1 and CDR2: SGHAT and FQNNGV. CDR3 loop: CASRSLAYSYEQYF. CDR3 coding DNA: TGTGCCAGCAGATCTCTAGCGTACTCCTACGAGCAGTACTTC.

The rearrangement joins TRBV29-1 to TRBJ2-7; 9 nucleotides line up with TRBD2. The CDR3 contains 13 residues. CDR1 is SQVTM, CDR2 ANQGSEA, per germline. V lost 1 base to trimming and J lost 4 bases; unmatched junction nucleotides: 2. The CDR3 region is CSVEGLAGYEQYF. CDR3 nucleotides: TGCAGCGTTGAAGGCCTAGCGGGGTACGAGCAGTACTTC.

The V gene is TRBV2, the J gene TRBJ2-3; D remains unclear. Germline V lookup: CDR1 SNHLY, CDR2 FYNNEI. Trimming stripped 5 bases from V and 4 bases from J, with 7 bases between. The CDR3 sequence is 12 residues long. CDR3 sequence (DNA): TGTGCCAGCAGTATTATATCAGATACGCAGTATTTT. Protein product: CASSIISDTQYF.